These 30 T cell receptor beta chains share one sample of origin, sequenced in a study of blood T cell repertoires in COVID-19. Only in-frame clones appear in the TCRdb table, and some are missing; sequencing was by immunoSEQ multiplex PCR. The sample comprises 450,000 or so clones, 70% to 90% of which are singletons, and about 1.6% rests with the top ten. The sequenced sample was peripheral blood. These receptors were collected from a woman aged 40 to 50 with COVID-19, enrolled during active disease.

The rearrangement links TRBV5-1 to TRBJ1-1, with D possibly being TRBD1 (5 bases). This CDR3 contains 19 residues. CDR1 is SGHRS, CDR2 YFSETQ, per germline. V dropped 4 bases and J dropped 0 bases, with 25 bases sitting between them. The chain's CDR3 is CASSPFFGGQNFLNTEAFF. In DNA, the CDR3 is TGCGCCAGCAGCCCCTTTTTTGGTGGACAAAACTTTCTGAACACTGAAGCTTTCTTT.

The chain employs TRBV27 and TRBJ2-7, with 14 nucleotides matching TRBD2. The germline CDR1 and CDR2 sequences are MNHEY and SMNVEV (reference sequence). There are 18 residues in the CDR3. With 5 bases clipped from V and 3 bases from J, the junction kept 12 bases outside the gene matches. CDR3 sequence (DNA): TGTGCCAGCAGTCCATCGGGACTAGCGGGAGCAAGCGACTACGAGCAGTACTTC. Its translation is CASSPSGLAGASDYEQYF.

V and J are TRBV3-1 (or the pseudogene TRBV3-2) and TRBJ1-5; D is unclear. The V and J ends lost 4 bases and 2 bases respectively, with 6 bases between them. The germline V gene has CDR1 LGHDT and CDR2 YNNKEL (reference sequence). The length of the CDR3 is 13 residues. This chain's CDR3 is CASSRLGNQPQHF. Written as DNA, the CDR3 is TGTGCCAGCAGCCGTCTAGGCAATCAGCCCCAGCATTTT.

The CDR3 DNA follows: TGTGCCACCAGTGCTAGGGGGCAATCAAGAGATACGCAGTATTTT. Protein sequence: CATSARGQSRDTQYF. This chain connects TRBV24-1 to TRBJ2-3; 7 bases fit TRBD1. The junction had 9 bases not matched to a gene; V was cut back by 5 bases and J by 5 bases. The CDR3 loop spans 15 amino acids. The germline V gene encodes CDR1 KGHDR and CDR2 SFDVKD.

This clone came up a few times. This chain uses TRBV6-6 with TRBJ2-3; 13 bases are shared with TRBD2. J gave up 4 bases and V 6 bases, and 7 bases lay outside the gene matches. CDR1 and CDR2 (germline): MNHNY, SVGAGI (reference sequence). The CDR3 sequence is 16 residues long. For the CDR3, the DNA is TGTGCCAGCAGCGGGACTAGCGGGGCTTATCCAGATACGCAGTATTTT. It codes for CASSGTSGAYPDTQYF.

The chain couples TRBV7-2 to TRBJ1-3; D gene unclear. The CDR3 spans 14 residues. CDR1 is SGHTA and CDR2 is FQGNSA in the germline V gene. Deletions cut 3 bases from V and 4 bases from J, with 10 bases between. The CDR3 here is CASSFTTGGNTIYF. The CDR3 nucleotides are TGTGCCAGCAGCTTTACGACTGGAGGAAACACCATATATTTT. Based on the CDR3 plus reference TRBV7-2 and TRBJ1-3, the full variable domain is GAGVSQSPSNKVTEKGKDVELRCDPISGHTALYWYRQSLGQGLEFLIYFQGNSAPDKSGLPSDRFSAERTGGSVSTLTIQRTQQEDSAVYLCASSFTTGGNTIYFGEGSWLTVV.

The V gene is TRBV19, the J gene TRBJ2-7, with D unresolved. V was shortened by 1 base and J by 3 bases, with 4 bases between the two germline ends. CDR3 length: 12 amino acids. Germline loops: CDR1 LNHDA, CDR2 SQIVND (reference sequence). The CDR3 DNA follows: TGTGCCAGTAGTATAGGAGTCTACGAGCAGTACTTC. It codes for CASSIGVYEQYF.

V is TRBV30 and J is TRBJ1-6; 7 bases are a match to TRBD1. V dropped 5 bases and J dropped 5; count of bases not matched to a gene: 6. This CDR3 comprises 14 residues. Germline values: CDR1 GTSNPN, CDR2 SVGIG (reference sequence). The CDR3 loop is CAWGGQINNSPLHF. Here the CDR3 DNA reads TGTGCCTGGGGGGGACAGATAAATAATTCACCCCTCCACTTT.

The chain is built from TRBV5-6 and TRBJ2-1; 9 bases match TRBD2. The germline V gene encodes CDR1 SGHDT and CDR2 YYEEEE. The CDR3 runs 17 residues. After removal of 3 bases from V and 0 bases from J, the junction contained 7 bases not matched to a gene. CDR3 nucleotide sequence: TGTGCCAGCAGCTCGGAGGGTAGCGGGGGCTCCTACAATGAGCAGTTCTTC. Its protein product is CASSSEGSGGSYNEQFF. Looking up the rest from reference TRBV5-6 and TRBJ2-1 gives the full variable domain: DAGVTQSPTHLIKTRGQQVTLRCSPKSGHDTVSWYQQALGQGPQFIFQYYEEEERQRGNFPDRFSGHQFPNYSSELNVNALLLGDSALYLCASSSEGSGGSYNEQFFGPGTRLTVL.

The genes are TRBV4-1 and TRBJ1-1; 7 bases are a match to TRBD1. V lost 4 bases to trimming and J lost 7 bases; unmatched junction nucleotides: 3. The V gene's germline CDR1 is MGHRA and CDR2 YSYEKL. The CDR3 length is 12 residues. Here the CDR3 reads CASSPGTVEAFF. In DNA form, the CDR3 reads TGCGCCAGCAGCCCCGGGACAGTTGAAGCTTTCTTT.

The CDR3 loop is CATSSRDRPYNEQFF. The CDR3 bases are TGTGCCACCAGCAGTCGGGACAGACCGTACAATGAGCAGTTCTTC. The gene calls are TRBV15 and TRBJ2-1; TRBD1 aligns across 7 bases. This CDR3 comprises 15 residues. Trimming at V came to 3 bases and at J to 4 bases, leaving 6 bases not matched to a gene. Germline lookup yields CDR1 LNHNV and CDR2 YYDKDF (reference sequence).

The chain carries TRBV5-1 and TRBJ1-3; maybe TRBD1 (5 bases). CDR3 length: 17 amino acids. The V gene's germline CDR1 is SGHRS and CDR2 YFSETQ. V was cut by 4 bases and J by 0 bases, with 17 bases left in between. The CDR3 region has the DNA TGCGCCAGCAGCCTGACAGACCAACGAATCTCTGGAAACACCATATATTTT. Translated, it gives CASSLTDQRISGNTIYF. Using reference TRBV5-1 and TRBJ1-3 for the parts outside the CDR3, the full variable domain is KAGVTQTPRYLIKTRGQQVTLSCSPISGHRSVSWYQQTPGQGLQFLFEYFSETQRNKGNFPGRFSGRQFSNSRSEMNVSTLELGDSALYLCASSLTDQRISGNTIYFGEGSWLTVV.

V gene TRBV6-6 combines with J gene TRBJ2-5; the D gene is possibly TRBD1 (6 bases). From germline, CDR1 is MNHNY and CDR2 SVGAGI (reference sequence). V was clipped by 5 bases and J by 7 bases, with 26 bases between them. The length of the CDR3 is 17 residues. CDR3: CASSRRFNRVGEGTQYF. CDR3 nucleotides: TGTGCCAGCAGTCGCCGATTCAACAGGGTCGGTGAAGGGACCCAGTACTTC.

This clone showed up just a few times. The chain is built from TRBV28 and TRBJ1-2; perhaps TRBD1 as D (5 bases). Germline V gene data show CDR1 as MDHEN and CDR2 as SYDVKM. CDR3 length: 15 amino acids. The V gene lost 5 bases and the J gene lost 2 bases, with 15 bases spanning the gap. This CDR3 is CASSPPLGVNYGYTF. CDR3 sequence (DNA): TGTGCCAGCAGTCCCCCCCTAGGGGTCAACTATGGCTACACCTTC.

The gene calls are TRBV9 and TRBJ1-1; TRBD1 might be the D (6 bases). The CDR3 sequence is 13 residues long. Per the germline V gene, CDR1 is SGDLS and CDR2 is YYNGEE. V lost 3 bases and J 5 bases, leaving 11 bases between the germline ends. The CDR3 bases are TGTGCCAGCAGCGCAAAAGGGGGAACTGAAGCTTTCTTT. This encodes CASSAKGGTEAFF.

This chain uses TRBV7-9 with TRBJ2-2, with 9 bases lining up with TRBD1. In germline, CDR1 is SEHNR, CDR2 FQNEAQ (reference sequence). Trimming cost V 3 bases and J 7 bases; bases outside gene matches: 6. The CDR3 is 15 residues long. CDR3 coding DNA: TGTGCCAGCAGCTTCCACAGGGGGCGGAGCGGGGAGCTGTTTTTT. It specifies CASSFHRGRSGELFF.

J is TRBJ1-2 and V is TRBV27, with 7 bases matching TRBD1. Per germline, CDR1 MNHEY and CDR2 SMNVEV (reference sequence). This CDR3 region has 13 residues. V was clipped by 9 bases and J by 6 bases; unmatched bases: 10. DNA of the CDR3: TGTGCCAGTTCCGACAGGGACGTCGATGGCTACACCTTC. Amino acids: CASSDRDVDGYTF.

A single count supports this clone. The chain links TRBV29-1 to TRBJ2-1; TRBD1 agrees at 8 bases. With V trimmed by 6 bases and J by 2 bases, 6 bases remained unmatched. Germline CDR1 and CDR2: SQVTM and ANQGSEA. This CDR3 comprises 14 residues. DNA for the CDR3: TGCAGCGTCCGCCGGGACAGGCCCTACAATGAGCAGTTCTTC. It is translated as CSVRRDRPYNEQFF.

The V call is TRBV7-2, the J call TRBJ2-7; 14 nucleotides match TRBD2. The CDR3 contains 15 residues. From germline, CDR1 is SGHTA and CDR2 FQGNSA. Losses at the gene ends were 3 bases for V and 7 bases for J; bases not matched to a gene: 5. The CDR3 DNA follows: TGTGCCAGCAGCTTGACTAGCGGGAGGGCCGGGGAGCAGTACTTC. Translating it yields CASSLTSGRAGEQYF.

The chain recombines TRBV7-8 with TRBJ1-1; TRBD1 aligns across 12 bases. The CDR3 runs 17 residues. Per germline, CDR1 SGHVS and CDR2 FQNEAQ. The V segment lost 3 bases and the J segment 6 bases; nucleotides outside the gene matches: 11. The CDR3 nucleotides are TGTGCCAGCAGCTTCCGGGACAGGGGGCTTAAGAAGCCTGAAGCTTTCTTT. This sequence encodes CASSFRDRGLKKPEAFF.

The genes are TRBV4-3 and TRBJ2-7, with 8 nucleotides matching TRBD2. The V and J ends lost 4 bases and 9 bases, in that order; junction bases with no gene match: 11. The V gene's germline CDR1 is LGHNA and CDR2 YSLEER. The CDR3 extends over 14 amino acids. The CDR3 region is CASSPVRGVLAQYF. The CDR3 coding sequence is TGCGCCAGCAGCCCCGTGCGGGGGGTTTTGGCGCAGTACTTC.

V and J are TRBV7-3 and TRBJ2-1, with D tentatively TRBD2 (6 bases). Germline V gene lookup returns CDR1 SGHTA and CDR2 FQGTGA. V lost 5 bases and J 0 bases, leaving 26 bases between the germline ends. CDR3 length: 20 residues. CDR3 nucleotides: TGTGCCAGCAGCACCCACTACGCAACCGGGACTCAGAGCTCCTACAATGAGCAGTTCTTC. This sequence encodes CASSTHYATGTQSSYNEQFF.

The chain recombines TRBV6-2 or TRBV6-3 with TRBJ1-1; a weak D match, TRBD1 (5 bases). The CDR3 runs 16 residues. With 2 bases removed from V and 1 base from J, the gap between germline ends came to 14 bases. Per the germline V gene, CDR1 is MNHEY and CDR2 is SVGEGT. CDR3 residues: CASSYKRGRPNTEAFF. The CDR3 nucleotides are TGTGCCAGCAGTTACAAGCGGGGCCGGCCGAACACTGAAGCTTTCTTT.

This chain joins TRBV4-3 and TRBJ2-7; D is possibly TRBD2 (6 bases). This CDR3 is 16 amino acids long. Germline V gene sequence: CDR1 LGHNA, CDR2 YSLEER. Trimming stripped 0 bases from V and 5 bases from J, with 17 bases between. The CDR3 protein is CASSQEYPGEADEQYF. The CDR3 DNA follows: TGCGCCAGCAGCCAAGAATATCCGGGAGAGGCGGACGAGCAGTACTTC.

The chain is built from TRBV7-9 and TRBJ1-6; no clear D. This CDR3 spans 15 amino acids. V lost 3 bases to trimming and J lost 11 bases, with 17 bases between them. The germline gives CDR1 SEHNR, CDR2 FQNEAQ (reference sequence). This CDR3 reads CASSLPTGIQTPLHF. CDR3 nucleotide sequence: TGTGCCAGCAGCTTGCCGACGGGGATACAGACACCCCTCCACTTT.

The rearrangement joins TRBV27 to TRBJ1-1; 9 bases are a match to TRBD1. From germline, CDR1 is MNHEY and CDR2 SMNVEV (reference sequence). The V gene end was trimmed by 2 bases and the J gene end by 5 bases; junction bases not matched to a gene: 3. The CDR3 covers 14 residues. The CDR3 loop reads CASSLGTGFTEAFF. CDR3 DNA: TGTGCCAGCAGTTTAGGGACAGGGTTTACTGAAGCTTTCTTT.

The chain joins TRBV28 to TRBJ2-7; D uncertain. Germline assignment: CDR1 MDHEN and CDR2 SYDVKM. Trimming took 4 bases from V and 6 from J, leaving 10 bases between them. The CDR3 consists of 12 residues. Written as DNA, the CDR3 is TGTGCCAGCAGTTCCCGTGTTCTCGAGCAGTACTTC. It is translated as CASSSRVLEQYF.

This CDR3 reads CASSIPTVTRQGYYGYTF. DNA for the CDR3: TGTGCCAGTAGTATCCCCACGGTAACGAGACAGGGGTACTATGGCTACACCTTC. This chain connects TRBV19 to TRBJ1-2; 8 positions match TRBD1. Germline V CDR1 and CDR2: LNHDA, SQIVND (reference sequence). The length of the CDR3 is 18 residues. The junction had 15 bases not matched to a gene; V was cut back by 3 bases and J by 3 bases. The full variable domain, rest sourced from reference TRBV19 and TRBJ1-2, is DGGITQSPKYLFRKEGQNVTLSCEQNLNHDAMYWYRQDPGQGLRLIYYSQIVNDFQKGDIAEGYSVSREKKESFPLTVTSAQKNPTAFYLCASSIPTVTRQGYYGYTFGSGTRLTVV.

This rearrangement joins TRBV5-1 to TRBJ1-4, with D possibly matching TRBD1 (6 bases). Per germline, CDR1 SGHRS and CDR2 YFSETQ. This CDR3 has 17 residues. Trimming cost V 1 base and J 8 bases, with 21 bases left between them. Here the CDR3 DNA reads TGCGCCAGCAGCTTGCTCGGTTTGACACCCCAGGGGGAAAAACTGTTTTTT. Its translation: CASSLLGLTPQGEKLFF.

V gene TRBV27 combines with J gene TRBJ1-2; 12 bases are a match to TRBD1. The CDR3 spans 16 residues. Trimming removed 5 bases from V and 4 bases from J; junction bases left unmatched: 8. The V gene's germline CDR1 is MNHEY and CDR2 SMNVEV (reference sequence). The CDR3 region is CASSVPGTGGRYGYTF. The CDR3 nucleotides are TGTGCCAGCAGTGTTCCCGGGACAGGGGGCCGCTATGGCTACACCTTC.